These 32 T cell receptor beta chains were all obtained from the same sample, sequenced in a study of T cells after yellow fever vaccination (dated by TCRdb to the late 2010s). This sample's treatment or condition label indicates: live attenuated yellow fever vaccine strain. The library was produced with 5' RACE. Sequencing was carried out with an Illumina HiSeq 2500. In-frame beta chains were kept once TCRdb had trimmed the public reads at Q25 with fastp and called clones with MiXCR. Here each entry gathers all rows of one CDR3 protein and keeps the most common genes and DNA. The sample profile shows about 550,000 distinct CDR3 sequences; 19% of them were found once. Roughly an eighth of the sample comes from the top ten. The sequencing used PBMCs, collected 15 days after the yellow fever booster vaccination. The receptor set was obtained from a man under 40 who received the YFV17D yellow fever vaccine.

This clonotype has just a few counts. The J gene is TRBJ2-6, the V gene TRBV5-4; TRBD1 aligns across 8 bases. V shed 2 bases, J shed 0 bases, and the junction held 4 bases outside the gene matches. The V gene's germline CDR1 is SGHNT and CDR2 YYREEE (reference sequence). The CDR3 is 17 amino acids. The CDR3 sequence: CASSFYRGASGANVLTF. The CDR3, as DNA: TGTGCCAGCAGCTTTTACAGGGGGGCCTCTGGGGCCAACGTCCTGACTTTC.

The chain carries TRBV5-6 and TRBJ2-1; 10 bases fit TRBD1. This CDR3 has 16 amino acids. The germline CDR1 and CDR2 sequences are SGHDT and YYEEEE. J gave up 4 bases and V 5 bases, and 9 bases lay outside the gene matches. DNA of the CDR3: TGTGCCAGCAGTTCCTTTCCGGGACAGGGGTACAATGAGCAGTTCTTC. Translated, it gives CASSSFPGQGYNEQFF.

This clonotype turned up a few times. The rearrangement uses TRBV27 and TRBJ2-7; 8 bases agree with TRBD2. Germline CDR1 reads MNHEY; CDR2 reads SMNVEV (reference sequence). V gave up 5 bases and J gave up 5 bases; unmatched junction bases: 11. The CDR3 spans 15 residues. Here the CDR3 DNA reads TGTGCCAGCAGTCCTAGACTAGCGAGTACCCACGAGCAGTACTTC. Encoded protein: CASSPRLASTHEQYF.

This chain links TRBV7-2 with TRBJ2-1, with 10 bases lining up with TRBD2. The CDR3 loop spans 15 amino acids. J gave up 7 bases and V 7 bases, and 10 bases lay outside the gene matches. The germline V gene encodes CDR1 SGHTA and CDR2 FQGNSA. CDR3 protein: CASTLSGRVLNEQFF. The CDR3 bases are TGTGCCAGCACACTAAGCGGGAGGGTCTTGAATGAGCAGTTCTTC.

This clonotype turned up a few times. The rearrangement uses TRBV13 and TRBJ1-4; D might be TRBD1 (5 bases). The V end was cut by 5 bases, the J end by 0 bases, with 22 bases between. The CDR3 totals 19 residues. Per the germline V gene, CDR1 is PRHDT and CDR2 is FYEKMQ (reference sequence). The CDR3 loop reads CASSPSGWAALATNEKLFF. The CDR3, as DNA: TGTGCCAGCAGCCCATCAGGGTGGGCTGCCCTTGCAACTAATGAAAAACTGTTTTTT.

There are a few counts of this clonotype. The chain links TRBV6-2 or TRBV6-3 to TRBJ2-5, with D possibly matching TRBD1 (6 bases). The CDR3 spans 15 residues. CDR1 is MNHEY and CDR2 is SVGEGT in the germline V gene. Trimming left V 3 bases short and J 1 base short, with 12 bases between. The CDR3 reads CASSYLTGFQETQYF. The CDR3 DNA is TGTGCCAGCAGTTATTTGACAGGCTTCCAAGAGACCCAGTACTTC.

This clonotype was counted a few times. The chain uses TRBV20-1 and TRBJ2-7; D is possibly TRBD2 (5 bases). V was pared by 3 bases and J by 0 bases, with 15 bases between. In germline, CDR1 is DFQATT, CDR2 SNEGSKA (reference sequence). This CDR3 region has 15 residues. CDR3 protein: CSARRAGLSSYEQYF. Written as DNA, the CDR3 is TGCAGTGCTAGGCGCGCGGGTTTGAGCTCCTACGAGCAGTACTTC.

This chain connects TRBV7-8 to TRBJ2-5, with a weak D call TRBD1 (6 bases). Deletions cut 2 bases from V and 1 base from J, with 14 bases between. CDR3 size: 16 residues. CDR1 and CDR2 from the germline V gene are SGHVS and FQNEAQ. CDR3 in DNA: TGTGCCAGCAGCTTAATGGGACACCGACTCCAAGAGACCCAGTACTTC. This codes for CASSLMGHRLQETQYF.

CDR3 sequence reads: CSAFASGRKYEQYF. The CDR3 DNA reads TGCAGTGCTTTCGCTAGCGGGCGAAAGTACGAGCAGTACTTC. The chain couples TRBV20-1 to TRBJ2-7, with TRBD2 identical over 8 bases. V shed 5 bases and J 4 bases; nucleotides not matched to a gene: 10. Germline V gene sequence: CDR1 DFQATT, CDR2 SNEGSKA (reference sequence). CDR3 length equals 14 residues.

In its sample, this clonotype was seen a few times. The genes are TRBV20-1 and TRBJ2-5; TRBD2 is a possible D gene (6 bases). The CDR3 covers 16 residues. V was shortened by 4 bases and J by 2 bases, with 20 bases between the two germline ends. Germline V gene lookup returns CDR1 DFQATT and CDR2 SNEGSKA (reference sequence). CDR3 sequence: CSAIGWTHGGQETQYF. CDR3 bases: TGCAGTGCTATCGGATGGACCCACGGGGGACAAGAGACCCAGTACTTC.

This chain joins TRBV20-1 and TRBJ2-2; no clear D gene. This CDR3 contains 13 residues. V was clipped by 1 base and J by 1 base, with 4 bases between them. The germline CDR1 and CDR2 sequences are DFQATT and SNEGSKA (reference sequence). CDR3: CSARGWNTGELFF. In DNA, the CDR3 is TGCAGTGCTAGAGGATGGAACACCGGGGAGCTGTTTTTT.

This clonotype was observed a few times. The rearrangement uses TRBV6-5 and TRBJ2-1; TRBD2 agrees at 9 bases. In germline, CDR1 is MNHEY, CDR2 SVGAGI. The CDR3 totals 15 residues. J lost 6 bases, V lost 2 bases, and 5 bases had no gene match. The DNA for the CDR3 is TGTGCCAGCAGTTACGGACTAGCGCGGGTCAATGAGCAGTTCTTC. This codes for CASSYGLARVNEQFF.

This chain uses TRBV7-9 with TRBJ2-7; D may be TRBD2 (6 bases). Germline V CDR1 and CDR2: SEHNR, FQNEAQ (reference sequence). With 1 base removed from V and 7 bases from J, the gap between germline ends came to 14 bases. This CDR3 is built from 14 residues. In DNA form, the CDR3 reads TGTGCCAGCAGCTTAGTAGTCGGGACTGGGGAGCAGTACTTC. Protein: CASSLVVGTGEQYF.

The chain employs TRBV6-1 and TRBJ2-5; D uncertain. Trimming stripped 5 bases from V and 5 bases from J, with 12 bases between. Germline V gives CDR1 MNHNS, CDR2 SASEGT. The CDR3 has 13 residues. DNA of the CDR3: TGTGCCAGCAGTCCAACGGCCCCGGAGACCCAGTACTTC. Its translation: CASSPTAPETQYF.

This clonotype was detected a few times. The genes are TRBV5-1 and TRBJ2-2; tentative D call: TRBD2 (5 bases). V was cut by 1 base and J by 7 bases, with 26 bases left in between. The CDR3 covers 19 residues. Germline lookup yields CDR1 SGHRS and CDR2 YFSETQ. CDR3 nucleotide sequence: TGCGCCAGCAGCTTGCCCTCCTCCCTTAGCCGCGGGCTGGTCGGGGAGCTGTTTTTT. It encodes CASSLPSSLSRGLVGELFF.

The CDR3 DNA reads TGTGCCAGCAGTTCACACGTTGGTACGGAGAGCTCCTACGAGCAGTACTTC. It yields the protein CASSSHVGTESSYEQYF. This chain connects TRBV7-8 to TRBJ2-7; no firm D call. V shed 6 bases and J shed 0 bases, with 21 bases lying between them. This CDR3 spans 17 amino acids. Germline values: CDR1 SGHVS, CDR2 FQNEAQ. Supplemented by reference TRBV7-8 and TRBJ2-7, the full variable domain reads GAGVSQSPRYKVAKRGQDVALRCDPISGHVSLFWYQQALGQGPEFLTYFQNEAQLDKSGLPSDRFFAERPEGSVSTLKIQRTQQEDSAVYLCASSSHVGTESSYEQYFGPGTRLTVT.

This clonotype was picked up a small number of times. The chain uses TRBV5-1 and TRBJ2-6, with D perhaps TRBD2 (6 bases). Per the germline V gene, CDR1 is SGHRS and CDR2 is YFSETQ. This CDR3 region has 15 residues. V lost 5 bases and J 2 bases, leaving 11 bases between the germline ends. The CDR3 nucleotides are TGCGCCAGCAGACCAGGCGGGGCTGGGGCCAACGTCCTGACTTTC. Translated: CASRPGGAGANVLTF.

A few counts support this clonotype. The J gene is TRBJ2-3, the V gene TRBV18; D unclear. V was shortened by 3 bases and J by 4 bases, with 8 bases between the two germline ends. CDR1 and CDR2 from the germline V gene are KGHSH and LQKENI. The CDR3 loop spans 13 amino acids. CDR3 nucleotides: TGTGCCAGCTCACCTCTGTTCGCAGATACGCAGTATTTT. Encoded protein: CASSPLFADTQYF.

This clonotype came up a few times. The V and J genes are TRBV6-1 and TRBJ2-1; tentative D call: TRBD2 (6 bases). V gave up 8 bases and J gave up 8 bases, with 16 bases separating them. The germline CDR1 and CDR2 sequences are MNHNS and SASEGT. This CDR3 has 13 residues. CDR3 bases: TGTGCCAGCTCTACTAGCTCCGTCTATGAGCAGTTCTTC. Translating it yields CASSTSSVYEQFF.

This chain connects TRBV27 to TRBJ2-7; the D gene is possibly TRBD2 (7 bases). The V and J ends lost 5 bases and 3 bases respectively, with 20 bases between them. Germline V gene sequence: CDR1 MNHEY, CDR2 SMNVEV (reference sequence). The CDR3 length is 16 residues. The DNA for the CDR3 is TGTGCCAGCAGTCCCTCGGGGGGCTCCCTCTTCTACGAGCAGTACTTC. Translated: CASSPSGGSLFYEQYF.

The genes are TRBV4-3 and TRBJ1-4, with a tentative D call TRBD1 (6 bases). This CDR3 has 17 residues. The germline gives CDR1 LGHNA, CDR2 YSLEER. The V gene lost 4 bases and the J gene lost 0 bases, with 15 bases spanning the gap. The DNA for the CDR3 is TGCGCCAGCAGCCGAAGCATACAGGGAGCAACTAATGAAAAACTGTTTTTT. It codes for CASSRSIQGATNEKLFF.

This clonotype was seen only a few times. The chain is built from TRBV7-2 and TRBJ2-1; D remains unclear. This CDR3 spans 14 amino acids. The V end was cut by 2 bases, the J end by 5 bases, with 10 bases between. Germline V lookup: CDR1 SGHTA, CDR2 FQGNSA. The CDR3 DNA sequence: TGTGCCAGCAGCTTACCCGGACGTCACAATGAGCAGTTCTTC. Amino acid sequence: CASSLPGRHNEQFF.

The genes are TRBV18 and TRBJ2-1; 8 bases fit TRBD1. There are 15 residues in the CDR3. J gave up 12 bases and V 4 bases, and 14 bases lay outside the gene matches. Germline-derived CDR1 and CDR2 are KGHSH and LQKENI. CDR3 nucleotide sequence: TGTGCCAGCTCACTAGGACCGGGACAGGTTTCTTGGCAGTTCTTC. The encoded protein is CASSLGPGQVSWQFF.

The chain recombines TRBV6-1 with TRBJ2-6; 7 bases agree with TRBD2. Trimming cost V 8 bases and J 4 bases; bases outside gene matches: 11. Per germline, CDR1 MNHNS and CDR2 SASEGT. The CDR3 length is 16 residues. CDR3 DNA sequence: TGTGCCAGCGAAAAGGGACTAAGTACCGGGGCCAACGTCCTGACTTTC. Protein product: CASEKGLSTGANVLTF.

This clonotype occurred a few times. This chain connects TRBV5-1 to TRBJ2-5; 15 positions match TRBD2. Germline trimming cut 4 bases from V and 2 bases from J; bases unmatched to any gene: 18. This CDR3 has 21 residues. Germline CDR1 is SGHRS and CDR2 is YFSETQ. The DNA of the CDR3 is TGCGCCAGCAGCCCTAAAATCCTCGGACTAGCGGGAGGGCTCGGTCAAGAGACCCAGTACTTC. It codes for CASSPKILGLAGGLGQETQYF.

This clonotype occurred many times. This chain uses TRBV5-1 with TRBJ1-2; 8 bases match TRBD1. The CDR3 extends over 14 amino acids. The germline V gene encodes CDR1 SGHRS and CDR2 YFSETQ. V lost 0 bases, J lost 2 bases, and 0 bases stayed unmatched. DNA for the CDR3: TGCGCCAGCAGCTTGGGGGACAGGAACTATGGCTACACCTTC. Translation: CASSLGDRNYGYTF.

The gene calls are TRBV27 and TRBJ1-6, with TRBD1 matching 9 bases. The trim removed 4 bases at V and 7 bases at J, leaving 5 bases unmatched. Germline loops: CDR1 MNHEY, CDR2 SMNVEV (reference sequence). This CDR3 has 15 residues. Written as DNA, the CDR3 is TGTGCCAGCAGTTCGAGGACAGGGGCCAATTCACCCCTCCACTTT. Translation gives CASSSRTGANSPLHF.

V gene TRBV6-4 combines with J gene TRBJ2-3; possible D gene TRBD1, 5 bases. CDR3 length: 13 amino acids. The V end lost 3 bases, the J end lost 1 base, and 5 bases lay between the germline ends. Germline V lookup: CDR1 MRHNA, CDR2 SNTAGT. CDR3 protein: CASSEQGTDTQYF. DNA of the CDR3: TGTGCCAGCAGTGAACAGGGCACAGATACGCAGTATTTT.

The chain links TRBV20-1 to TRBJ2-7; 12 nucleotides align to TRBD1. CDR1 is DFQATT and CDR2 is SNEGSKA in the germline V gene (reference sequence). CDR3 length: 14 residues. J lost 4 bases, V lost 0 bases, and 1 base had no gene match. The CDR3 DNA is TGCAGTGCTAGAGAGGGACAGGGGGCTTACGAGCAGTACTTC. Translated: CSAREGQGAYEQYF.

V and J are TRBV5-1 and TRBJ2-5; TRBD1 aligns across 10 bases. Per the germline V gene, CDR1 is SGHRS and CDR2 is YFSETQ. The CDR3 runs 15 residues. Trimming at V came to 4 bases and at J to 5 bases, leaving 8 bases not matched to a gene. Written as DNA, the CDR3 is TGCGCCAGCAGCCTTCCGGGACAGGGGTTCGAGACCCAGTACTTC. Its protein is CASSLPGQGFETQYF.

This clonotype was seen only a few times. The CDR3: CASSTGKGMNTEAFF. CDR3 in DNA: TGTGCCAGCAGTACAGGAAAGGGTATGAACACTGAAGCTTTCTTT. The rearrangement uses TRBV7-9 and TRBJ1-1, with a tentative D call TRBD1 (5 bases). Between the trimmed V and J ends, which lost 6 bases and 0 bases, there was a span of 14 bases. Germline assignment: CDR1 SEHNR and CDR2 FQNEAQ (reference sequence). There are 15 residues in the CDR3.

The V gene is TRBV18, the J gene TRBJ2-7; either TRBD1 or TRBD2 may fit D (6 bases each). There are 17 residues in the CDR3. Deletions cut 0 bases from V and 0 bases from J, with 15 bases between. CDR1 KGHSH and CDR2 LQKENI come from the germline V gene. CDR3 loop: CASSPPRGASSSYEQYF. CDR3 DNA sequence: TGTGCCAGCTCACCACCTAGGGGGGCCTCGAGCTCCTACGAGCAGTACTTC. The whole variable domain, filled in from reference TRBV18 and TRBJ2-7, reads NAGVMQNPRHLVRRRGQEARLRCSPMKGHSHVYWYRQLPEEGLKFMVYLQKENIIDESGMPKERFSAEFPKEGPSILRIQQVVRGDSAAYFCASSPPRGASSSYEQYFGPGTRLTVT.